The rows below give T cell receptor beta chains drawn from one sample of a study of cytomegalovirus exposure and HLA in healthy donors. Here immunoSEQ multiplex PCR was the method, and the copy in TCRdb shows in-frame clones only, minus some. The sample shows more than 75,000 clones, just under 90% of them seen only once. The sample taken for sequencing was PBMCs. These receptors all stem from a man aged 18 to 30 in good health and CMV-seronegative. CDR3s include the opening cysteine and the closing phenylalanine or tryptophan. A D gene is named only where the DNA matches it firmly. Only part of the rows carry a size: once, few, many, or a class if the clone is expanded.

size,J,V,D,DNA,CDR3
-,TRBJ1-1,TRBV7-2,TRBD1,TGTGCCAGCAGCTCAGGACAGGGGTCCACTGAAGCTTTCTTT,CASSSGQGSTEAFF
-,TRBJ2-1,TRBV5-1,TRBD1,TGCGCCAGCAGCTTGGCCGTGGGACAGGGTGCCTACAATGAGCAGTTCTTC,CASSLAVGQGAYNEQFF
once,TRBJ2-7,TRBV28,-,TGTGCCAGCGCAGTGTCTCGGGGGAGACTCGAGCAGTACTTC,CASAVSRGRLEQYF
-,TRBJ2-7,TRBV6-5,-,TGTGCCAGCAGTTACGGGCCAAGTTACGAGCAGTACTTC,CASSYGPSYEQYF
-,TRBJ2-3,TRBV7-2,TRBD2,TGTGCCAGCAGTCATTTAGCGGGAGGGCCGGGGACAGATACGCAGTATTTT,CASSHLAGGPGTDTQYF
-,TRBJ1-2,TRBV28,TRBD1,TGTGCCAGCAGTTTACCCCACCGGAAGGGGGCTGGCTACACCTTC,CASSLPHRKGAGYTF
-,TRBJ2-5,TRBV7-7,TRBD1,TGTGCCAGCAGCTTAGGACAGGGGGCCCAGGGGGGGACCCAGTACTTC,CASSLGQGAQGGTQYF
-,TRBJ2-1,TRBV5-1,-,TGCGCCAGCAGCTTGGTGCGGGGAGGAGCAGGCGAGCAGTTCTTC,CASSLVRGGAGEQFF
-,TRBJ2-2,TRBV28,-,TGTGCCAGCAGCTTCCCAGGGCCCACCGGGGAGCTGTTTTTT,CASSFPGPTGELFF
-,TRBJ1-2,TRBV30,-,TGTGCCTGGAGTCCACAGGCTGATGGCTACACCTTC,CAWSPQADGYTF
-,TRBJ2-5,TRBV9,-,TGTGCCAGCAGCGTAGAGGGGAACCAAGAGACCCAGTACTTC,CASSVEGNQETQYF
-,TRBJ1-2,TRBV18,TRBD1,TGTGCCAGCTCACCAACTGGACAGGGGGCTAGACTGAATGGCTACACCTTC,CASSPTGQGARLNGYTF
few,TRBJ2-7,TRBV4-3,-,TGCGCCAGCAGCCCCGGTCCCGATCGCGAGCAGTACTTC,CASSPGPDREQYF
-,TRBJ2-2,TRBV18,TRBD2,TGTGCCAGCTCACCAAGATTGACTAGCGGGAGTAGCGACACCGGGGAGCTGTTTTTT,CASSPRLTSGSSDTGELFF
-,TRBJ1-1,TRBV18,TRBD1,TGTGCCAGCTCCCAGGGGGGAAACACTGAAGCTTTCTTT,CASSQGGNTEAFF
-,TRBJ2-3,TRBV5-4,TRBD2,TGTGCCAGCAGCTTGACTAGCGGGAGCACAGATACGCAGTATTTT,CASSLTSGSTDTQYF
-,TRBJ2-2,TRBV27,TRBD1,TGTGCCATTGCGGACAGGGCGAACACCGGGGAGCTGTTTTTT,CAIADRANTGELFF
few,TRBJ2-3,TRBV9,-,TGTGCCAGCAGCCCGGTGGCGGGCCGGCGGACAGATACGCAGTATTTT,CASSPVAGRRTDTQYF
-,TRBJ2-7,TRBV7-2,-,TGTGCCAGCAGCGTGCTAGATGCCTCCTACGAGCAGTACTTC,CASSVLDASYEQYF
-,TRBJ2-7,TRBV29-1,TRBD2,TGCAGCGTCCTTACTAGCGGGAGCTCCTACGAGCAGTACTTC,CSVLTSGSSYEQYF
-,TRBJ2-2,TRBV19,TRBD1,TGCGCCAGTAGTATAGGACAGGGGGCGAACACCGGGGAGCTGTTTTTT,CASSIGQGANTGELFF
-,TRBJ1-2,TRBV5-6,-,TGTGCCAGCAGCCAAGGACAATATGGCTACACCTTC,CASSQGQYGYTF
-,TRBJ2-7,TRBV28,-,TGTGCCAGCAGTCGACTGGTGAAAAACCCCTACGAGCAGTACTTC,CASSRLVKNPYEQYF
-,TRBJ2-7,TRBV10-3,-,TGTGCCATCAGTGAGCGAACTAAATACGAGCAGTACTTC,CAISERTKYEQYF
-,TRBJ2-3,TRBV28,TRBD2,TGTGCCAGCAGTTTAAGAGGACTGGCGGGAGAGGGTAGAGGCACAGATACGCAGTATTTT,CASSLRGLAGEGRGTDTQYF
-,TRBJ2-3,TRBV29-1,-,TGCAGCGTTCAACAGTCAGATACGCAGTATTTT,CSVQQSDTQYF
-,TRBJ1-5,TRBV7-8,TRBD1,TGTGCCAGCACCGAAGACCCGAGACAGGGGGCTGTTCGCAATCAGCCCCAGCATTTT,CASTEDPRQGAVRNQPQHF
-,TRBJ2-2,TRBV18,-,TGTGCCAGCTCACCGCGGGGACTCGAGCAAGGGGAGCTGTTTTTT,CASSPRGLEQGELFF
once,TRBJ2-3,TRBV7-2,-,TGTGCCAGCAGCTTAAGAACTAGCACAGATACGCAGTATTTT,CASSLRTSTDTQYF
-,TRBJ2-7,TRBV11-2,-,TGTGCCAGCAGCCCACAGGGCTACGAGCAGTACTTC,CASSPQGYEQYF
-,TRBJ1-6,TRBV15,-,TGTGCCACCAGCAGATCCGGGAACTATAATTCACCCCTCCACTTT,CATSRSGNYNSPLHF
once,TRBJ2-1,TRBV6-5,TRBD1,TGTGCCAGCACTTATAGGACAGGGTACAATGAGCAGTTCTTC,CASTYRTGYNEQFF
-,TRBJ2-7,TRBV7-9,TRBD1,TGTGCCAGCAGCTTAAGGAGGACAGGGGGCGGCTACGAGCAGTACTTC,CASSLRRTGGGYEQYF
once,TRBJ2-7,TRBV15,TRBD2,TGTGCCACCAGCAGGGCAACGGGAGGAGTCTACGAGCAGTACTTC,CATSRATGGVYEQYF
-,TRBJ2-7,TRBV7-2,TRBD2,TGTGCCAGCAGCCCCAGGACTAGCGGGAACTCCTACGAGCAGTACTTC,CASSPRTSGNSYEQYF
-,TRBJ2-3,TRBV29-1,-,TGCAGCGTTGATAAAGCCACAGATACGCAGTATTTT,CSVDKATDTQYF
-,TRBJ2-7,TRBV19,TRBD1,TGTGCCAGTAGTTTGGGACAGGGGGCGTACGAGCAGTACTTC,CASSLGQGAYEQYF
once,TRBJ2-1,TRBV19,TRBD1,TGTGCCAGTAGTACGGACAGGGGAGGCGAGCAGTTCTTC,CASSTDRGGEQFF
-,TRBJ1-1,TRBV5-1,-,TGCGCCAGCAGCTTGTTTGGAGGCGTGAACACTGAAGCTTTCTTT,CASSLFGGVNTEAFF
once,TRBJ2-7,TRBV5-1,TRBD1,TGCGCCAGCAGCCAGGGTACCGGGACAGGGCAGAACTACGAGCAGTACTTC,CASSQGTGTGQNYEQYF
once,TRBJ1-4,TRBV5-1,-,TGCGCCAGCAGCTGGACGGCAGGGGCCGCTGGGGAAAAACTGTTTTTT,CASSWTAGAAGEKLFF
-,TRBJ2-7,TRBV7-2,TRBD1,TGTGCCAGCAGCCCCAGGGGGGACAGGGATGAGTACTTC,CASSPRGDRDEYF
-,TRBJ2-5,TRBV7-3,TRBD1,TGTGCCAGCAGCTTAGGACAGGGACAGACCCAGTACTTC,CASSLGQGQTQYF
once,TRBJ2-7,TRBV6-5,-,TGTGCCAGCAGCGTTACAGGAGGGGACGAGCAGTACTTC,CASSVTGGDEQYF
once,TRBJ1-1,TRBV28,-,TGTGCCAGCAGTTTTAGCGGACGCACTGAAGCTTTCTTT,CASSFSGRTEAFF
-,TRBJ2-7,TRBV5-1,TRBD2,TGCGCCAGCAGCTTGGCCGGTTTCGGGACTAGCGCTTACGAGCAGTACTTC,CASSLAGFGTSAYEQYF
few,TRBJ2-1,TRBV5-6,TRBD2,TGTGCCAGCCTCGGGAGCGGGAGCTCCTACAATGAGCAGTTCTTC,CASLGSGSSYNEQFF